The clone carrying this T cell receptor beta chain qualifies as medium-sized. Its antigen remains unidentified. CDR3 length: 12 amino acids. Trimming took off 5 bases at V and 2 bases at J, with 6 bases between the two ends. Germline values: CDR1 MNHEY, CDR2 SMNVEV (reference sequence). This entry belongs to a study of PD-1 blockade in classical Hodgkin lymphoma. The assay was immunoSEQ multiplex PCR, and TCRdb's table has in-frame clones only and misses some. This sample yields under 45,000 clones, of which 60% to 75% are seen a single time; 3% to 4% belongs to the top ten. Sample time point: cycle 4 day 1 (C4D1), after more than five weeks of nivolumab. All trial patients relapsed after autologous stem cell transplantation. Patients' outcomes at their best amounted to complete response, partial response or progressive disease. Study results and caveats: Whoever responded completely had baseline diversity much like that seen in newly diagnosed patients. Although disease activity or prior therapy may be involved, causes of the repertoire differences remain undefined.

This clonotype was sampled from a human donor with classical Hodgkin lymphoma. This sequence joins TRBV27 and TRBJ2-5; D unresolved. The sample in question was peripheral blood mononuclear cells (PBMCs), obtained before the fourth cycle of nivolumab. The CDR3: CASSLLQETQYF. CDR3 bases: TGTGCCAGCAGTCTCCTTCAAGAGACCCAGTACTTC.